A selection of T cell receptor beta chains follows, all from one sample in a study of T cell responses to AZD1222 COVID-19 vaccine. Some clones are missing from TCRdb's copy, which holds only in-frame ones; the method was immunoSEQ multiplex PCR. The sample yields 110,000 or so clones, roughly nine tenths seen once. Sequenced here: peripheral blood, sampled 28 days after the second AZD1222 dose. The receptors originated from an adult who received the AZD1222 COVID-19 vaccine. The conserved cysteine and the conserved F or W are not part of the CDR3 here. The D gene is left open where the match is weak.

V gene: TRBV5-6
D gene: .
CDR3 protein: ASRAVDQETQY

V gene: TRBV14
D gene: .
CDR3 protein: ASRQTGSSGNTIY

V gene: TRBV30
D gene: .
CDR3 protein: AWGSSYEQY

V gene: TRBV2
D gene: .
CDR3 protein: ASSSPDVIQPSQH

V gene: TRBV5-1
D gene: TRBD1
CDR3 protein: ASSPDRDLYEQY

V gene: TRBV7-9
D gene: .
CDR3 protein: ASSLELKGGYT

V gene: TRBV5-1
D gene: TRBD2
CDR3 protein: ASSLGGLAGGGTDTQY

V gene: TRBV7-2
D gene: TRBD2
CDR3 protein: ASSPPSLAGTYNEQF

V gene: TRBV3-1/TRBV3-2
D gene: TRBD1
CDR3 protein: ASSRVTGRAETQY

V gene: TRBV3-1/TRBV3-2
D gene: TRBD2
CDR3 protein: ASSQTSPGELF

V gene: TRBV28
D gene: .
CDR3 protein: ASSQGGAAGELF

V gene: TRBV7-9
D gene: TRBD1
CDR3 protein: ASSIPGQGYEQY

V gene: TRBV24-1
D gene: TRBD1
CDR3 protein: ATSDPGTGDYEQY

V gene: TRBV19
D gene: .
CDR3 protein: ASSRGGLNTEAF

V gene: TRBV6-1
D gene: .
CDR3 protein: ASSEVEGRGVYGYT

V gene: TRBV5-4
D gene: .
CDR3 protein: ASSLDGDTQY

V gene: TRBV3-1/TRBV3-2
D gene: .
CDR3 protein: ASSPLQGPSGNTIY

V gene: TRBV5-1
D gene: TRBD1
CDR3 protein: ASCSGTEEEKLF

V gene: TRBV19
D gene: TRBD2
CDR3 protein: ASSTSVSGRARTQY

V gene: TRBV21-1
D gene: .
CDR3 protein: ASSKEGDRGKTNEKLF

V gene: TRBV18
D gene: TRBD2
CDR3 protein: ASSLRTSGATGELF

V gene: TRBV4-3
D gene: TRBD2
CDR3 protein: ASSQDTSASYNEQF

V gene: TRBV27
D gene: .
CDR3 protein: ASTALGVDTQY

V gene: TRBV28
D gene: TRBD1
CDR3 protein: ASSRGTDPGNTIY

V gene: TRBV10-3
D gene: TRBD1
CDR3 protein: ATSEQGAHEQY

V gene: TRBV28
D gene: TRBD2
CDR3 protein: ASSASGSSYNEQF

V gene: TRBV19
D gene: .
CDR3 protein: ASSTNRDGANVLT

V gene: TRBV2
D gene: .
CDR3 protein: ASSEARAEYGYT

V gene: TRBV5-1
D gene: .
CDR3 protein: ASSFGGPQDTQY

V gene: TRBV2
D gene: .
CDR3 protein: ASASQETQY

V gene: TRBV7-2
D gene: .
CDR3 protein: ASSPSYEQY

V gene: TRBV7-9
D gene: TRBD1
CDR3 protein: ASSLGTGRTEAF

V gene: TRBV19
D gene: .
CDR3 protein: ASRELQNTEAF